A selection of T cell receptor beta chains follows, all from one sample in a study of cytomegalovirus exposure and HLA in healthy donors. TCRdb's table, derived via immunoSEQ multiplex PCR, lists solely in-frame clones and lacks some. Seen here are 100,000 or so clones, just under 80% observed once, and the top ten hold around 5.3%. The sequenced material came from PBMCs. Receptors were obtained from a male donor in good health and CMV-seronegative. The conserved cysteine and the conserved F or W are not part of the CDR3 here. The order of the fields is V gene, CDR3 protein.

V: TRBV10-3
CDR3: AIRSSGQGSYEQY

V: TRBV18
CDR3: ASSPASGRETQY

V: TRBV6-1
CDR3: ASSDQGQPNQPQH

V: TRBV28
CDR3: ASTHDRLASYEQY

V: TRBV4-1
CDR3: ASSQGSRSGSYEQY

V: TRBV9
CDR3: ASSVAFSYNEQF

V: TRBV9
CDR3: ASSVSTGNTNEKLF

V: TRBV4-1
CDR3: ASTDGLADRETQY

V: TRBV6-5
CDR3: ASTETGGPTEAF

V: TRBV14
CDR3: ASSKRQGPYEQY

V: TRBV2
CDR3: ASSEAVTVSSYEQY

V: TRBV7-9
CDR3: ASSFSAGGGYEQY

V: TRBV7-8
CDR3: ASSLAGQTYEQY

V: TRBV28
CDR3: ASRPSTGGFAEQY

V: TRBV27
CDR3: ASSVLAGDNEQF

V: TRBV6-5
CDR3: ASSYLGQKETQY

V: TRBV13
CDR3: ASSMSVTGELF

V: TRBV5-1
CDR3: ASSLSIEGVGGYT

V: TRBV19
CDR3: ASSKRTGDEQF

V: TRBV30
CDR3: ACSSTGGAYEQY

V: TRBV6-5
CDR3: ASSYGQGWETQY

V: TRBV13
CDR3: ASSLGPRRYEQY

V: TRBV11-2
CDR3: ASSVGLAYEQY

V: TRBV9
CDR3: ASRGGDGYNSPLH

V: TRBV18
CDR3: ASSITGPRTDTQY

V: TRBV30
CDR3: AWRRQGRTEAF

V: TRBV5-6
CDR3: ASSWSALNTGELF

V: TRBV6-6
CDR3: ASSPSDRGGNQPQH

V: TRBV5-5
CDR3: ASHWGGPANEQY

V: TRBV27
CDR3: ASSAVTGYEQY

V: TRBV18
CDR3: ASSLADSGNTIY

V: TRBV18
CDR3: ASSQGVVLAGNTIY

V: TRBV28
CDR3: ASSLLSGEQY

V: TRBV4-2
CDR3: ASSQDSPANSPLH

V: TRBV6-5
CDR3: ASNSQVNTEAF

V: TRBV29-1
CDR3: SVETRRLAGRGEQF

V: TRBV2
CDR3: ASRPASGNTEAF

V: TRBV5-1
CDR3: ASSLVGGAAIAYNEQF

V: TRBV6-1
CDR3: ASSGGRASSNNEQF

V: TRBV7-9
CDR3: ASSDTSEYEQY

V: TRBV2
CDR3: ASSDWGGQGTEAF

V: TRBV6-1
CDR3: AAEGEYSNQPQH

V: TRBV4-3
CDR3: ASSRAGQVYNEQF

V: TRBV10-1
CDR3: ASSELRGKYNEQF

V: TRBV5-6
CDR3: ASSLTSGRLGEQF

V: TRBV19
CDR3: ASSIDPRSGYT

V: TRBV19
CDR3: ASSIGTSGNNEQF

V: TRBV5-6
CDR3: ASRLTGGEAKNIQY

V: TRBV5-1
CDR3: ASSLSRDFAATDTQY

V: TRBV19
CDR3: ASSMGAGSYTEAF

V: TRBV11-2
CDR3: ASSLVGGNYTEAF